Included here is one TCR beta chain sequence, with context. The sample holds a few counts of this clone. Its specific antigen is unknown. Per-nucleotide qualities are absent, and no much larger clonotype sits a single base away. The record originates from a study of blood T cell repertoires in COVID-19 (TCRdb year 2020). Regarding the study in general: Collaborator samples came from the United States, Italy and Spain and covered acute and convalescent phases of COVID-19. The repertoires were made available in a free public database intended to serve as a resource for research on the immune response to SARS-CoV-2. Deeply sampled blood TCRbeta repertoires from subjects exposed to, actively infected with, or recovered from COVID-19 were included in the dataset. Samples were obtained from the ongoing ImmuneRACE study (first 160 participants) and from some 1,300 subjects provided by 6 global collaborators. A de-identified subject ID, COVID-19 status, age in years and sex were almost always included in the sample metadata. The material from the prospective study consisted of cDNA or gDNA derived from T cells, B-cell-depleted T cells, or PBMCs. Where HLA class I and class II types were available, the types were taken from metadata supplied by the sample provider, not from assay-based typing. The full study reports these points: How much clinical and demographic metadata was included differed by source and by participant, and the metadata was provided uncurated.

For CDR1 and CDR2, the germline V gene (reference sequence) lists WNHNN and SYGVQD. The CDR3 contains 14 residues, cysteine and phenylalanine counted. Only the CDR3 DNA is retained, 42 bases long and in frame from the first base. V is pruned by 5 bases and J by 4 bases, leaving 7 bases of the junction without a gene match. Participants in the prospective study were aged roughly 18 to 95 years, lived in about two dozen United States geographic areas, and enrolled through a virtual design. Cohort assignment in the prospective study relied on participant-reported clinical history from a screening survey and a study questionnaire. For ImmuneRACE Cohort 3, a participant was defined as recovered based on two consecutive negative NP/OP PCR tests, clearance by a healthcare professional, or resolution of symptoms. Each participant in the prospective study had whole blood, serum and a nasopharyngeal or oropharyngeal swab collected by mobile phlebotomists. Additional blood draws and questionnaires over an approximately 2-month period could optionally be provided by prospective study participants. Before DNA extraction, blood samples from the prospective study were shipped at room temperature or frozen.

TCRbeta CDR3 regions were amplified from genomic DNA by means of the immunoSEQ Assay, a bias-controlled multiplex PCR. Turning to the authors' computational methods: The number of nucleated cells in each sample was estimated by amplification of reference gene primers within the assay. To quantify the absolute abundance of each unique TCRbeta CDR3 rearrangement, sequence reads were collapsed and filtered. Productive Simpson clonality was computed per sample as the square root of Simpson's diversity index over productive rearrangements. TCRdb provides this immuneACCESS table in a form limited to in-frame rearrangements. Some clones are lacking; in checked studies, under half of them reflect an unresolved V gene, and why the rest are absent is not known. For V, J and clone size, that table is used; D and trimming come from the DNA. The sample table shows approximately 440,000 clones, and 75% to 90% are seen once. The ten most abundant clones make up around 0.64% of the sample.

The sequence joins TRBV10-1 to TRBJ1-1, with TRBD1 matching 7 junction bases. The sample consisted of PBMCs or T cells enriched from blood (not recorded which). This TCR was recovered from a woman under 30 who had recovered from COVID-19. The DNA sequence is as follows: TGCGCCAGCAGTTATGACAGGGCGTTCACTGAAGCTTTCTTT. This gives the protein CASSYDRAFTEAFF.